The sequence of this T cell receptor (beta chain) was determined in a study of cytomegalovirus exposure and HLA in healthy donors. On the study more broadly: Within an early data release were roughly 83 million unique TCRs drawn from HLA-typed donors.

Vbeta (60) and Jbeta (13) primers were used in the PCR. How the authors handled the data: Per a later analysis, the number of unique TCR beta chains was roughly 87 million, of which some 10 million were shared. The assay was immunoSEQ multiplex PCR, and TCRdb's table has in-frame clones only and misses some. The DNA was the basis for D and trimming; V, J and clone size are from that table. Seen here are 74,000 or so clones, over 70% observed once, and the top ten hold 4.5% to 7%. Regarding the study as a whole: Immune exposure data for these donors was limited to CMV serostatus. Most TCR sequences were rare, but some public TCRs occurred in many donors.

Losses at the gene ends were 7 bases for V and 0 bases for J; bases not matched to a gene: 3. Germline V gene sequence: CDR1 SQVTM, CDR2 ANQGSEA. The CDR3 runs to 13 residues. As to this clone: Its antigen remains unknown.

The TCR comes from a male donor in good health and CMV-seropositive. Sequencing was performed on PBMCs. The J gene is TRBJ1-3, the V gene TRBV29-1; TRBD1 agrees at 7 bases. CDR3 protein: CSAWDSSGNTIYF. The CDR3 DNA reads as TGCAGCGCTTGGGACAGCTCTGGAAACACCATATATTTT.